This T cell receptor beta chain was recovered during a study of blood T cell repertoires in COVID-19. In the study overall: Material from acute and convalescent COVID-19 was sourced from the United States, Italy and Spain. T cells, B-cell-depleted T cells, or PBMCs supplied cDNA or gDNA.

Per the authors' pipeline: Nucleated cell number was recorded as an estimate derived from reference gene primer amplification. TCRdb's table, derived via immunoSEQ multiplex PCR, lists solely in-frame clones and lacks some. V and J calls plus clone size are reproduced from that table; the DNA served to infer D and trimming. The sample lists about 140,000 clones, roughly four fifths occurring once. CDR1 is SGHNT, CDR2 YYREEE, per germline (reference sequence). The V gene end was trimmed by 5 bases and the J gene end by 0 bases; junction bases not matched to a gene: 6. This CDR3 has 16 amino acids. The rearrangement joins TRBV5-4 to TRBJ2-5, with 11 positions matching TRBD2. The clonotype was recovered from a woman aged 55-70 years with acute or convalescent COVID-19. Sequenced input: peripheral blood. CDR3 nucleotides: TGTGCCAGCAGTTTGAGGACTAGCGGGCACCAAGAGACCCAGTACTTC. Translated: CASSLRTSGHQETQYF.